This T cell receptor beta chain is drawn from a study of molecular identifiers for immune sequencing clone quantification. This clonotype appeared a few times. Previously described methods with listed TCR primers produced the bulk TCR libraries. A single record per CDR3 protein comes from TCRdb applying MiXCR to the PCR reads. Of under 600,000 distinct CDR3 sequences listed, around a fifth are singletons. CDR1 and CDR2 (germline): SQVTM, ANQGSEA. The CDR3 spans 15 residues. V was pared by 6 bases and J by 4 bases, with 10 bases of the junction left unmatched. The receptor was derived from a human donor in good health. Some libraries in this study had Jurkat cell RNA spiked in. The sequenced sample was naive CD8+ T cells from blood, with Jurkat cell RNA spiked in. Described subset: FACS-sorted CD8+CD4-CCR7+CD45RA+ naive T cells. The chain carries TRBV29-1 and TRBJ2-5, with 11 bases matching TRBD2. DNA for the CDR3: TGCAGCGTGGCTGTAGCGGGGGGGTTAAGAGAGACCCAGTACTTC. Protein sequence: CSVAVAGGLRETQYF.